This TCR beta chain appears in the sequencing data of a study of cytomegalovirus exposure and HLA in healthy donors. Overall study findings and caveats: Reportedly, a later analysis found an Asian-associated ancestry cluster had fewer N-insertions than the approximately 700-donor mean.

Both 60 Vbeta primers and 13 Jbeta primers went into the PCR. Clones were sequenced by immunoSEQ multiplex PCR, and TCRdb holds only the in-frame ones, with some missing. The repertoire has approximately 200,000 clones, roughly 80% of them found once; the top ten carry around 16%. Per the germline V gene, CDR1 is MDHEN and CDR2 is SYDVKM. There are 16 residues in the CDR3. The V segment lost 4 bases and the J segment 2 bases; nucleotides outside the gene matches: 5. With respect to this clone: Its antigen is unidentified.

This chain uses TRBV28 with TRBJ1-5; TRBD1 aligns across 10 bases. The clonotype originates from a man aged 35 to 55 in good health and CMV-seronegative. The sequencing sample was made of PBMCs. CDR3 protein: CASSSRQGAGNQPQHF. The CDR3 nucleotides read TGTGCCAGCAGTTCTCGACAGGGGGCTGGCAATCAGCCCCAGCATTTT.